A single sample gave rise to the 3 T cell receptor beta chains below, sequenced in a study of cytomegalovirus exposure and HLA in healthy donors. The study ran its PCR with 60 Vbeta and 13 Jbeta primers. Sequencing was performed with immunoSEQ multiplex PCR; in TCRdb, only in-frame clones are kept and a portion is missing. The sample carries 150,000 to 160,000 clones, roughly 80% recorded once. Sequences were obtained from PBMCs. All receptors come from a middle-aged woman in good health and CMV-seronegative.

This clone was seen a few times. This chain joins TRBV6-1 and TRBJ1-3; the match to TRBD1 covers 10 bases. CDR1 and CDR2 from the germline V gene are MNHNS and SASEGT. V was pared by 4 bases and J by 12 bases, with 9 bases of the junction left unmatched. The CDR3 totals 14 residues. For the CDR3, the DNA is TGTGCCAGCAGTGTAAAGACAGGGGGCGCGGTCATATATTTT. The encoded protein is CASSVKTGGAVIYF.

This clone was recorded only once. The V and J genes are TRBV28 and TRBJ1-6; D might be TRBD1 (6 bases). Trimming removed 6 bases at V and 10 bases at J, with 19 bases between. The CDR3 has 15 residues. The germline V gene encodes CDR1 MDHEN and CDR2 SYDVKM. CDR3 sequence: CASSTRTAFISPLHF. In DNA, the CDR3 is TGTGCCAGCAGCACACGGACAGCCTTTATATCACCCCTCCACTTT.

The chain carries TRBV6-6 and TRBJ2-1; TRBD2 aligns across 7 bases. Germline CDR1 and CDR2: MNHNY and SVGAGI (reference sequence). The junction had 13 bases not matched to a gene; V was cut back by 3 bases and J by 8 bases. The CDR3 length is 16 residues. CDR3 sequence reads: CASSYPRTRVYDEQFF. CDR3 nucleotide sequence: TGTGCCAGCAGTTATCCCAGGACTAGAGTGTACGATGAGCAGTTCTTC.